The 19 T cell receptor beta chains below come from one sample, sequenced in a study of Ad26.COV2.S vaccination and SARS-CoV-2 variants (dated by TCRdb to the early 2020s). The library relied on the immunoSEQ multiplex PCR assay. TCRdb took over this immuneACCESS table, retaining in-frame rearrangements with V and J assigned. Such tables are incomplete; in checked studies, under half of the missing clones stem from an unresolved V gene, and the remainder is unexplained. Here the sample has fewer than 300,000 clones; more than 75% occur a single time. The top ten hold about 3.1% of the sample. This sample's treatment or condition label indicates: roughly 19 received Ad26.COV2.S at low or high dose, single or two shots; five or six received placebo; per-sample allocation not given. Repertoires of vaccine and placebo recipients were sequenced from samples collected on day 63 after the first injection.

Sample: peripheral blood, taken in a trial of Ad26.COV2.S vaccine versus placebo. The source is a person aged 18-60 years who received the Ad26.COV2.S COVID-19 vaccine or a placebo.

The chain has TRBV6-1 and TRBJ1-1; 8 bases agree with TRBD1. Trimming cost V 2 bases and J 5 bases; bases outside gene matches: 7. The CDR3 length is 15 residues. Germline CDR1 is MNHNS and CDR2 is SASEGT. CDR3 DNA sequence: TGTGCCAGCAGTGAACCCGGACAGGGCGGGACTGAAGCTTTCTTT. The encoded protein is CASSEPGQGGTEAFF.

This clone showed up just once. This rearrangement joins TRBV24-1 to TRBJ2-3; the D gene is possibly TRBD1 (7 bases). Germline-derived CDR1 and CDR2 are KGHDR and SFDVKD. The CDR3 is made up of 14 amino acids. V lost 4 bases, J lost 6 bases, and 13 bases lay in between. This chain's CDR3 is CATSEEGAGDTQYF. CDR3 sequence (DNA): TGTGCCACCAGTGAAGAGGGGGCGGGGGATACGCAGTATTTT.

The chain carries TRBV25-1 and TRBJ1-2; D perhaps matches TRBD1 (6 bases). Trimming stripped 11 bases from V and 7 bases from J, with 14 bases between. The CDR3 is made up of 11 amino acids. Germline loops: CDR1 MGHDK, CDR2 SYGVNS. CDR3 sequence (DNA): TGTGCCGCCCAGGGGTTGGGTGGCTACACCTTC. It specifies CAAQGLGGYTF.

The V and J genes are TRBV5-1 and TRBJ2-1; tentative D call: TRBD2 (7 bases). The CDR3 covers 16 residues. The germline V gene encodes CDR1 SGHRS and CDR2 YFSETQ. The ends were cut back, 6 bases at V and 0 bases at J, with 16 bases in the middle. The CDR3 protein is CASTRGGPSSYNEQFF. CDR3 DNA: TGCGCCAGCACCCGCGGGGGCCCGAGCTCCTACAATGAGCAGTTCTTC.

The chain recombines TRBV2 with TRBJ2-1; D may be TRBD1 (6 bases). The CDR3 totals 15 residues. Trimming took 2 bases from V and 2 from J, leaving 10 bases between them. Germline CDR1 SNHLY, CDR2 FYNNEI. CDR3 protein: CASSEPRGPYNEQFF. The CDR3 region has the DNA TGTGCCAGCAGTGAACCCAGGGGCCCCTACAATGAGCAGTTCTTC.

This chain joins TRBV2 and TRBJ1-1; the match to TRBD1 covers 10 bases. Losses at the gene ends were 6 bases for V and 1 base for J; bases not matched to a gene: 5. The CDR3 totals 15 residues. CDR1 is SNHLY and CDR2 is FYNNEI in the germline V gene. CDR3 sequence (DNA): TGTGCCAGCAGCGGACAGGGGGGTAAGAACACTGAAGCTTTCTTT. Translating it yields CASSGQGGKNTEAFF.

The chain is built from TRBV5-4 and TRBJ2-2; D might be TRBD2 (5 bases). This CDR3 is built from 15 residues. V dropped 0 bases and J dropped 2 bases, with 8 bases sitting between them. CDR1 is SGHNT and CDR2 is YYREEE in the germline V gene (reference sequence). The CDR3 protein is CASSLALGNTGELFF. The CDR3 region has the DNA TGTGCCAGCAGCTTGGCACTAGGTAACACCGGGGAGCTGTTTTTT.

The CDR3 protein is CASSLTSGDYNEQFF. The DNA for the CDR3 is TGTGCCAGCAGCTTAACTAGCGGGGACTACAATGAGCAGTTCTTC. V usage is TRBV9 and J usage is TRBJ2-1; TRBD2 matches 10 bases. The J segment lost 3 bases and the V segment lost 4 bases, leaving 4 bases of the junction unmatched. Germline CDR1 is SGDLS and CDR2 is YYNGEE. The CDR3 is 15 amino acids. Full variable domain (missing parts from reference TRBV9 and TRBJ2-1): DSGVTQTPKHLITATGQRVTLRCSPRSGDLSVYWYQQSLDQGLQFLIQYYNGEERAKGNILERFSAQQFPDLHSELNLSSLELGDSALYFCASSLTSGDYNEQFFGPGTRLTVL.

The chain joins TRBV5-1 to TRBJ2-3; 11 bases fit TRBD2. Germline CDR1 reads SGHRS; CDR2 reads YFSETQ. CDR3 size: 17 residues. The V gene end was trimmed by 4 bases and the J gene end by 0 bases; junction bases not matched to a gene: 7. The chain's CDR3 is CASSPGLAGPSTDTQYF. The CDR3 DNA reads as TGCGCCAGCAGCCCTGGACTAGCGGGCCCTAGCACAGATACGCAGTATTTT.

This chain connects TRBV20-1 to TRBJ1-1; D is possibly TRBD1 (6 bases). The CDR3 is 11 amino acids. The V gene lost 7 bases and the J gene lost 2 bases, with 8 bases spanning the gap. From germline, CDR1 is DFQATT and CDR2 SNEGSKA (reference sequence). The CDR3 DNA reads TGCAGTGGGACAGCCAACACTGAAGCTTTCTTT. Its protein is CSGTANTEAFF.

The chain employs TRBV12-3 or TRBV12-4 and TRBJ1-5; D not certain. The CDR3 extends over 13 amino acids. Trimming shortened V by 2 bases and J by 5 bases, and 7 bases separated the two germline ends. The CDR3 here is CASSLTGDQPQHF. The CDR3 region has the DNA TGTGCCAGCAGTTTAACCGGGGATCAGCCCCAGCATTTT.

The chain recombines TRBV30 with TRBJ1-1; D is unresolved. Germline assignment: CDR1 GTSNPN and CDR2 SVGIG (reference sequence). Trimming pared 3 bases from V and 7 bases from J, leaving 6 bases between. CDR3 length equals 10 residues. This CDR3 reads CAWSRDEAFF. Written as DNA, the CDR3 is TGTGCCTGGAGCCGGGATGAAGCTTTCTTT. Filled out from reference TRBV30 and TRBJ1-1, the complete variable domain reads SQTIHQWPATLVQPVGSPLSLECTVEGTSNPNLYWYRQAAGRGLQLLFYSVGIGQISSEVPQNLSASRPQDRQFILSSKKLLLSDSGFYLCAWSRDEAFFGQGTRLTVV.

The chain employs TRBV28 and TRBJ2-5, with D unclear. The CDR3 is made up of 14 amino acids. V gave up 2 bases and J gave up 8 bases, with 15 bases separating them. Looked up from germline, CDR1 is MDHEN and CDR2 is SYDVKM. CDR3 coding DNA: TGTGCCAGCAGTTTACAGTGGGCGGCGCGAACCCAGTACTTC. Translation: CASSLQWAARTQYF.

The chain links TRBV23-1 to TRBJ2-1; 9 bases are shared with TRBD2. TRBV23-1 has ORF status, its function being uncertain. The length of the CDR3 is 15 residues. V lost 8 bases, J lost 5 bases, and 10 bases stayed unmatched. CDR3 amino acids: CASPQAGGRHNEQFF. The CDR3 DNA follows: TGCGCCAGCCCTCAAGCGGGGGGCCGTCACAATGAGCAGTTCTTC.

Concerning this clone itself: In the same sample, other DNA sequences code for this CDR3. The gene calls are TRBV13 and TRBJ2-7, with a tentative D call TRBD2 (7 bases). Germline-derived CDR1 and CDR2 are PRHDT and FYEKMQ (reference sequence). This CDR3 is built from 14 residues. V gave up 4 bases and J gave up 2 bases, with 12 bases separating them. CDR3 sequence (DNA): TGTGCCAGCAGCTCGAGCGGGACAACCTACGAGCAGTACTTC. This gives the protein CASSSSGTTYEQYF.

The chain's CDR3 is CASSPVGELSYGYTF. The CDR3 DNA reads as TGTGCCAGCTCACCAGTTGGGGAACTCAGCTATGGCTACACCTTC. The gene calls are TRBV18 and TRBJ1-2; no definite D call. The CDR3 runs 15 residues. Germline CDR1 KGHSH, CDR2 LQKENI. V lost 2 bases and J 4 bases, leaving 14 bases between the germline ends.

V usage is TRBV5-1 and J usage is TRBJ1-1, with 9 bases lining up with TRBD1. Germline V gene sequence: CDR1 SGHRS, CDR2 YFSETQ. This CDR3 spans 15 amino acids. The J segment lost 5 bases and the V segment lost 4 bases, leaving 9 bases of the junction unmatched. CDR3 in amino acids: CASSLSTGGITEAFF. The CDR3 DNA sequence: TGCGCCAGCAGCCTATCGACAGGGGGAATTACTGAAGCTTTCTTT. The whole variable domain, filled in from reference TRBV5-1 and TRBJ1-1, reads KAGVTQTPRYLIKTRGQQVTLSCSPISGHRSVSWYQQTPGQGLQFLFEYFSETQRNKGNFPGRFSGRQFSNSRSEMNVSTLELGDSALYLCASSLSTGGITEAFFGQGTRLTVV.

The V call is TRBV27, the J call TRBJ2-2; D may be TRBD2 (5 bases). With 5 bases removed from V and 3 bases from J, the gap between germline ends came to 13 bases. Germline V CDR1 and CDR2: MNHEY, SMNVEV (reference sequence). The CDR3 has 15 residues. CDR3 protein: CASSLLREDTGELFF. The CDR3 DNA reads TGTGCCAGCAGTCTCCTCCGGGAAGACACCGGGGAGCTGTTTTTT.

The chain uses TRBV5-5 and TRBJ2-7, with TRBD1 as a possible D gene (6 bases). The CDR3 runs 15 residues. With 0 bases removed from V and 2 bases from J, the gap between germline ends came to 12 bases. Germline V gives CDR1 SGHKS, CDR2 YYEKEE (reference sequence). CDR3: CASSLVDSFTYEQYF. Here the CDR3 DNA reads TGTGCCAGCAGCTTGGTGGACAGCTTCACCTACGAGCAGTACTTC.